Listed below are T cell receptor beta chains from one sample, sequenced in a study of Tregs in tolerant kidney transplant recipients. The method was immunoSEQ multiplex PCR; TCRdb's version includes in-frame clones alone and lacks a portion of them. The sample has nearly 15,000 clones, roughly 75% seen once; the top ten hold approximately 1.7%. The material sequenced was Tregs from blood, taken before the transplant. All receptors derive from a human donor who received a combined kidney and bone marrow transplant. Each CDR3 is given with its conserved first and last residue. The order of the fields is V gene, clone size, J gene, D gene, CDR3 protein, CDR3 DNA. A D gene is named only where the DNA matches it firmly. Clone sizes are given selectively: once, few, many, or a class where the clone is expanded.

>TRBV9|.|TRBJ2-2|.
CASSPGLGGELFF
TGTGCCAGCAGCCCGGGACTTGGCGGGGAGCTGTTTTTT
>TRBV2|.|TRBJ2-7|.
CASSVPGAYEQYF
TGTGCCAGCAGTGTGCCCGGAGCCTACGAGCAGTACTTC
>TRBV29-1|.|TRBJ2-7|.
CSVEGGAGSYEQYF
TGCAGCGTTGAAGGGGGCGCGGGATCCTACGAGCAGTACTTC
>TRBV27|.|TRBJ2-3|.
CASSLVSGSTDTQYF
TGTGCCAGCAGTTTAGTGTCGGGTAGCACAGATACGCAGTATTTT
>TRBV6-5|few|TRBJ1-6|TRBD1
CASSYDRGPLHF
TGTGCCAGCAGTTACGACAGGGGACCCCTCCACTTT
>TRBV28|.|TRBJ1-2|TRBD1
CASSSSRRGRTIGYGYTF
TGTGCCAGCAGTTCCTCCCGCAGGGGGCGAACGATAGGCTATGGCTACACCTTC
>TRBV27|.|TRBJ2-1|.
CASSGGTGPHLYNEQFF
TGTGCCAGCAGCGGGGGAACGGGACCGCACCTGTACAATGAGCAGTTCTTC
>TRBV9|.|TRBJ2-1|TRBD1
CASSVLAGGAYNEQFF
TGTGCCAGCAGCGTATTGGCAGGGGGTGCCTACAATGAGCAGTTCTTC
>TRBV15|.|TRBJ2-7|.
CATSRDSAGASYEQYF
TGTGCCACCAGCAGAGATTCTGCAGGGGCCTCCTACGAGCAGTACTTC
>TRBV15|.|TRBJ1-6|TRBD1
CATSRGTGFFDSPLHF
TGTGCCACTTCAAGAGGGACAGGGTTTTTTGATTCACCCCTCCACTTT
>TRBV7-7|.|TRBJ2-7|TRBD1
CASSLGTGGSYEQYF
TGTGCCAGCAGCTTAGGGACAGGGGGGTCCTACGAGCAGTACTTC
>TRBV28|.|TRBJ2-1|.
CASSPQGQGNEQFF
TGTGCCAGCAGCCCCCAGGGGCAGGGCAATGAGCAGTTCTTC
>TRBV28|.|TRBJ2-5|TRBD1
CASSLYRGEVTQYF
TGTGCCAGCAGTCTCTACAGGGGAGAAGTGACCCAGTACTTC
>TRBV7-2|.|TRBJ1-2|.
CASSLDSQPRGYGYTF
TGTGCCAGCAGCTTAGACTCCCAGCCCCGGGGCTATGGCTACACCTTC
>TRBV30|.|TRBJ2-7|.
CACQDTYEQYF
TGTGCCTGCCAGGACACCTACGAGCAGTACTTC
>TRBV5-6|few|TRBJ2-7|TRBD2
CASSPSGAYEQYF
TGTGCCAGCAGTCCTAGCGGGGCCTACGAGCAGTACTTC
>TRBV7-2|medium-sized|TRBJ2-3|.
CASNHPGDTQYF
TGTGCCAGCAACCACCCGGGAGATACGCAGTATTTT
>TRBV7-8|.|TRBJ1-4|.
CASSFGGAARVFF
TGTGCCAGCAGCTTCGGGGGGGCCGCTCGGGTTTTTTTT
>TRBV2|.|TRBJ2-3|.
CASTKLGTQYF
TGTGCCAGCACCAAGCTTGGTACGCAGTATTTT
>TRBV4-2|.|TRBJ2-3|TRBD2
CASSQGVLSLAGGPGDTQYF
TGTGCCAGCAGCCAAGGCGTCCTCTCTCTAGCGGGGGGCCCTGGCGATACGCAGTATTTT
>TRBV29-1|.|TRBJ2-1|TRBD2
CSVLGLTSGRTNEQFF
TGCAGCGTTTTGGGTCTAACTAGCGGGAGGACCAATGAGCAGTTCTTC
>TRBV29-1|.|TRBJ2-7|TRBD1
CSVVRDRVGEQYF
TGCAGCGTTGTACGGGACAGGGTAGGCGAGCAGTACTTC
>TRBV5-1|.|TRBJ2-2|.
CASSLPQKTGELFF
TGCGCCAGCAGCTTGCCACAGAAGACCGGGGAGCTGTTTTTT
>TRBV27|medium-sized|TRBJ2-7|TRBD1
CASSLSWDRGLYEQYF
TGTGCCAGCAGTTTATCTTGGGACAGGGGGCTCTACGAGCAGTACTTC
>TRBV6-5|.|TRBJ2-7|.
CASGTGYDEQYF
TGTGCCAGCGGAACAGGGTACGACGAGCAGTACTTC
>TRBV5-1|.|TRBJ1-2|.
CASSGAASRANYGYTF
TGCGCCAGCAGCGGGGCGGCCAGCCGAGCTAACTATGGCTACACCTTC
>TRBV6-5|few|TRBJ2-7|.
CASSGLSSSYEQYF
TGTGCCAGCAGTGGACTTTCAAGCTCCTACGAGCAGTACTTC
>TRBV5-1|.|TRBJ1-1|.
CASSLEEWMNTEAFF
TGCGCCAGCAGCTTGGAGGAGTGGATGAACACTGAAGCTTTCTTT
>TRBV9|.|TRBJ1-3|.
CASSVWGDGSGNTIYF
TGTGCCAGCAGCGTGTGGGGAGACGGGTCGGGAAACACCATATATTTT
>TRBV9|.|TRBJ2-1|.
CASSVSSGPGGHNEQFF
TGTGCCAGCAGCGTCTCCTCTGGCCCGGGGGGCCACAATGAGCAGTTCTTC
>TRBV7-9|.|TRBJ1-1|.
CASSLEGRTTEAFF
TGTGCCAGCAGCTTAGAAGGTAGGACTACTGAAGCTTTCTTT
>TRBV5-1|few|TRBJ2-2|.
CASSLEQTGELFF
TGCGCCAGCAGCTTGGAACAAACAGGGGAGCTGTTTTTT
>TRBV5-1|.|TRBJ2-1|.
CASTSGVVGSYNEQFF
TGCGCCAGCACTTCGGGAGTCGTTGGCTCCTACAATGAGCAGTTCTTC
>TRBV5-6|.|TRBJ2-7|.
CASSLGAGRSYEQYF
TGTGCCAGCAGCTTGGGGGCGGGAAGGAGCTACGAGCAGTACTTC